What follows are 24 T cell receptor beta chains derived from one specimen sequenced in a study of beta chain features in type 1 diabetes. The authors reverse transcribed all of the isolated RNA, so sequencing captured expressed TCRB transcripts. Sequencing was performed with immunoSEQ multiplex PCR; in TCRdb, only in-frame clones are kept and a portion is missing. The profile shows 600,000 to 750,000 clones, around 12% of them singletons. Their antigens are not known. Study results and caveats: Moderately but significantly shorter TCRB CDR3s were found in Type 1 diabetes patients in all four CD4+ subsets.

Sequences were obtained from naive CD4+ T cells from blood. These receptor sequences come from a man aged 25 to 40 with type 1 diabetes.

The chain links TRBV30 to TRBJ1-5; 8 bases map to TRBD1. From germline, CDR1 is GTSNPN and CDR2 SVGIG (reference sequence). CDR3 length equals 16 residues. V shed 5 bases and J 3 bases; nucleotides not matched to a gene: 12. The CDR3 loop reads CAWLSRAGGPNQPQHF. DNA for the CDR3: TGTGCCTGGTTAAGTCGGGCAGGGGGCCCCAATCAGCCCCAGCATTTT.

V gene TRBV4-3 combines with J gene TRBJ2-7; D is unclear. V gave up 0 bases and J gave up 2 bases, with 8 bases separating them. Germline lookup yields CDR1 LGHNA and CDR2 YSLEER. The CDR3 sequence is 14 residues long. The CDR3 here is CASSQEYPPYEQYF. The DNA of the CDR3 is TGCGCCAGCAGCCAAGAGTACCCACCCTACGAGCAGTACTTC.

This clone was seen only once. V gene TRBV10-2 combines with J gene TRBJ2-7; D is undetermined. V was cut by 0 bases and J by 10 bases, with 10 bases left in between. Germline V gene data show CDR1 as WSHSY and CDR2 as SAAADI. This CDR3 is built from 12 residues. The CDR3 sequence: CASSESRHSQYF. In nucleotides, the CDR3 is TGCGCCAGCAGTGAGTCGAGACATAGCCAGTACTTC.

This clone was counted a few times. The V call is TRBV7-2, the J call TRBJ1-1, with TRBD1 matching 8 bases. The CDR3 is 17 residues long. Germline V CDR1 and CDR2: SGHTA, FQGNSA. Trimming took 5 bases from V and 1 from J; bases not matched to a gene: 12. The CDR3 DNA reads TGTGCCAGCAGCCCTAGGCCAGGGGGCGCGGGGAACACTGAAGCTTTCTTT. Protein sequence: CASSPRPGGAGNTEAFF.

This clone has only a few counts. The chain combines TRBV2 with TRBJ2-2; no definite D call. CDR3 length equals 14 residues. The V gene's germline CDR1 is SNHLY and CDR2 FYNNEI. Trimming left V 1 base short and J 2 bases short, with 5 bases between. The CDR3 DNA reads TGTGCCAGCAGTGAAGGGGCAAACACCGGGGAGCTGTTTTTT. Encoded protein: CASSEGANTGELFF.

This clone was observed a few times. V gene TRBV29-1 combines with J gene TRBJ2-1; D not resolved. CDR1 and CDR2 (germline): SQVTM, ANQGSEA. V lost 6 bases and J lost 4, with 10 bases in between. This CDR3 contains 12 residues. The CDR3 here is CSVYSEYNEQFF. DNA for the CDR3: TGCAGCGTCTACAGCGAATACAATGAGCAGTTCTTC.

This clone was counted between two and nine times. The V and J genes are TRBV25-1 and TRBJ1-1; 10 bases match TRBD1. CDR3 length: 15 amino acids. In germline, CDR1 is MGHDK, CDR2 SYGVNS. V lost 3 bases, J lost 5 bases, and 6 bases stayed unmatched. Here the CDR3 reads CASSDWDRGGTEAFF. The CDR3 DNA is TGTGCCAGCAGTGATTGGGACAGGGGAGGGACTGAAGCTTTCTTT.

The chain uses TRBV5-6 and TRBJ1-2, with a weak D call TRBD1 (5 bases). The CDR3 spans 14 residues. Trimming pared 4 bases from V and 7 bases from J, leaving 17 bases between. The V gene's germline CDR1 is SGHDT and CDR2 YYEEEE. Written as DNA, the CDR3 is TGTGCCAGCAGCCCCACCCATGGGGGAGGTGGCTACACCTTC. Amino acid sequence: CASSPTHGGGGYTF.

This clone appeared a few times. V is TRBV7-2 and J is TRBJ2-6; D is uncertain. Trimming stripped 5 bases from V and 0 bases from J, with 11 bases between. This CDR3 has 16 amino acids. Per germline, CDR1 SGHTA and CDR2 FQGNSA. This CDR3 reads CASSPTGDSGANVLTF. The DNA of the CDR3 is TGTGCCAGCAGCCCTACCGGCGACTCTGGGGCCAACGTCCTGACTTTC.

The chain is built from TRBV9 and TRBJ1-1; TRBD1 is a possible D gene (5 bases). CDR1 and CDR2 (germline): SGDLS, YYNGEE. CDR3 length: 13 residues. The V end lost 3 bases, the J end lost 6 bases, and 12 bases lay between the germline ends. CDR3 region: CASSAALGAEAFF. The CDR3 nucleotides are TGTGCCAGCAGCGCCGCCCTGGGGGCTGAAGCTTTCTTT.

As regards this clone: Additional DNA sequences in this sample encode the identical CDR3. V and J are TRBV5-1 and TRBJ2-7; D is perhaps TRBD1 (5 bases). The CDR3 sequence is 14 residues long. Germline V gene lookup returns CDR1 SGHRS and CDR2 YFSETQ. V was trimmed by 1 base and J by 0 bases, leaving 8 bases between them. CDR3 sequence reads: CASSLTGSSYEQYF. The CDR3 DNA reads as TGCGCCAGCAGCTTGACAGGCAGCTCCTACGAGCAGTACTTC.

In DNA, the CDR3 is TGTGCCAGCACCAAAGACGGCGTTAGCACAGATACGCAGTATTTT. Translating it yields CASTKDGVSTDTQYF. The chain joins TRBV6-5 to TRBJ2-3; D unclear. Per the germline V gene, CDR1 is MNHEY and CDR2 is SVGAGI. CDR3 length: 15 amino acids. V lost 7 bases, J lost 0 bases, and 14 bases lay in between.

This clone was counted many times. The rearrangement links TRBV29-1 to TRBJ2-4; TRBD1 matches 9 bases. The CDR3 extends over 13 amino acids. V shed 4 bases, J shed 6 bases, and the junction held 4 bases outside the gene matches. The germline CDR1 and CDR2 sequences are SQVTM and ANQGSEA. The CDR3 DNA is TGCAGCGTTGGAGTGGGACAGGGAAACATTCAGTACTTC. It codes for CSVGVGQGNIQYF.

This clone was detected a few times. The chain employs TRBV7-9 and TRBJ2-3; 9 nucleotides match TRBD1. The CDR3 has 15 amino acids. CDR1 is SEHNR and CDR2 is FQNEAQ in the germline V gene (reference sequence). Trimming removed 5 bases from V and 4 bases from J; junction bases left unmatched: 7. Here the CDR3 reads CASSVRDRVADTQYF. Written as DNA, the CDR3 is TGTGCCAGCAGCGTCCGGGACAGGGTGGCAGATACGCAGTATTTT.

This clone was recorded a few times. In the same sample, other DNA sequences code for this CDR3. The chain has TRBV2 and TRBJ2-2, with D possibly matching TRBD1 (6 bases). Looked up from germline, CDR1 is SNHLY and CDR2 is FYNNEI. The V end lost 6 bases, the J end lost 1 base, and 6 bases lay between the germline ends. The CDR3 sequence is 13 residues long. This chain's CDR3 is CASRGQNTGELFF. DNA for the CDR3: TGTGCCAGCAGGGGACAGAACACCGGGGAGCTGTTTTTT.

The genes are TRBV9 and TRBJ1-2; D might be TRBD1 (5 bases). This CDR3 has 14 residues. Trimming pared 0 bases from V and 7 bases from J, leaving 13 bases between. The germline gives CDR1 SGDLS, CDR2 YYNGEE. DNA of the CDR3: TGTGCCAGCAGCGTAGCTGCCAGGGATCCTGGCTACACCTTC. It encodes CASSVAARDPGYTF.

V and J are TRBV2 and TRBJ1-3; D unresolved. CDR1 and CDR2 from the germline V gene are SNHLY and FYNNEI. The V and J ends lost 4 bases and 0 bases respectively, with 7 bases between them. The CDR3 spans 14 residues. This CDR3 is CASSVLPSGNTIYF. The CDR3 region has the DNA TGTGCCAGCAGTGTACTACCCTCTGGAAACACCATATATTTT.

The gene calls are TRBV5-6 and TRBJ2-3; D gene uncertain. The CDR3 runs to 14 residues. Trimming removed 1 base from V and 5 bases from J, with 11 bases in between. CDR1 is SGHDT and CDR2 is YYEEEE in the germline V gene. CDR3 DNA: TGTGCCAGCAGCTTGCCCCAGTCCGAAGATACGCAGTATTTT. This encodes CASSLPQSEDTQYF.

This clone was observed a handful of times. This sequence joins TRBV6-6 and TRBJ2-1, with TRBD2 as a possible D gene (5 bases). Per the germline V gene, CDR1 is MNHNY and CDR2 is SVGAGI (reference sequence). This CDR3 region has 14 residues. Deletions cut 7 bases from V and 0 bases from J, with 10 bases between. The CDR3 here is CASNPGSSYNEQFF. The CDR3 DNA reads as TGTGCCAGCAATCCGGGGAGCTCCTACAATGAGCAGTTCTTC.

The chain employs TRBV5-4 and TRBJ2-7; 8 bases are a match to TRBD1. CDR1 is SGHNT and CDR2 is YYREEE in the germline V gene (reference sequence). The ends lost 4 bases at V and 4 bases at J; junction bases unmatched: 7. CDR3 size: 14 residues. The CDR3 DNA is TGTGCCAGCAGCGCCTGGACAGGGCAATACGAGCAGTACTTC. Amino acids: CASSAWTGQYEQYF.

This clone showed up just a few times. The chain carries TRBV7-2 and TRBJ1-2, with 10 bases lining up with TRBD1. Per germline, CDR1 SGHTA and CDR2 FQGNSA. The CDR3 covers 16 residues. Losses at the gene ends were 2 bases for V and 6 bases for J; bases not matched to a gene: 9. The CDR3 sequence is CASSLRQGARRHGYTF. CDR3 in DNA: TGTGCCAGCAGCTTACGACAGGGGGCGCGTCGGCATGGCTACACCTTC.

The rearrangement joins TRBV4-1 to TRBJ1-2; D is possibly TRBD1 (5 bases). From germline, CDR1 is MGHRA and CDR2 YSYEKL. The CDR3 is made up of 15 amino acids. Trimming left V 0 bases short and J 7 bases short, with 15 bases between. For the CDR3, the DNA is TGCGCCAGCAGCCAAGAAGGCAGGGAGAGGGGTGGCTACACCTTC. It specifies CASSQEGRERGGYTF.

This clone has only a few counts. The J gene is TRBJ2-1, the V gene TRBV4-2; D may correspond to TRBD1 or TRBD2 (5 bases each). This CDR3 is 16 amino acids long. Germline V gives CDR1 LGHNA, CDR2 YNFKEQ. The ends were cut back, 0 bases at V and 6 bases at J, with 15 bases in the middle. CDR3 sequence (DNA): TGTGCCAGCAGCCAAGACCGGGACCTCTGGTTCAATGAGCAGTTCTTC. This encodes CASSQDRDLWFNEQFF.

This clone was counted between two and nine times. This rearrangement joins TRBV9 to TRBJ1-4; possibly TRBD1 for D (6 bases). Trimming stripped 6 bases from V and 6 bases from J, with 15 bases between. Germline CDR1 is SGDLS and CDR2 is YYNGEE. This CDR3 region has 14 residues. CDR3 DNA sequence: TGTGCCAGCACCATGGACAGTGATGATGAAAAACTGTTTTTT. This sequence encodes CASTMDSDDEKLFF.